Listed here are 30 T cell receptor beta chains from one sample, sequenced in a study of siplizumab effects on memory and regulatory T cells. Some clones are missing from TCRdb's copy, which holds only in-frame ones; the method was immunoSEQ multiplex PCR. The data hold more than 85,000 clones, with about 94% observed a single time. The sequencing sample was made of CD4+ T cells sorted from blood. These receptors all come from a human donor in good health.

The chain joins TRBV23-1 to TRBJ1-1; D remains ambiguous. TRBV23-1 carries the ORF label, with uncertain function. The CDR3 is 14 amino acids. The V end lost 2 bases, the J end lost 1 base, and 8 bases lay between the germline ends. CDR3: CASSQTNRNTEAFF. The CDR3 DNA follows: TGCGCCAGCAGTCAAACCAACAGGAACACTGAAGCTTTCTTT.

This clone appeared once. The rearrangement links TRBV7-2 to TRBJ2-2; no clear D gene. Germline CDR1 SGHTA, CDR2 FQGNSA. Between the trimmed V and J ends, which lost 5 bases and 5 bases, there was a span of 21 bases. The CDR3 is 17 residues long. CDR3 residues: CASSLRWQEKRTGELFF. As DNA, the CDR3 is TGTGCCAGCAGCCTAAGGTGGCAGGAAAAGAGAACCGGGGAGCTGTTTTTT.

In DNA, the CDR3 is TGTGCCAGCGTTTTAGGAGGGACTGGAAACACCATATATTTT. Its protein product is CASVLGGTGNTIYF. This chain uses TRBV28 with TRBJ1-3, with D uncertain. CDR3 length: 14 residues. Trimming took off 8 bases at V and 2 bases at J, with 13 bases between the two ends. Germline V gene lookup returns CDR1 MDHEN and CDR2 SYDVKM.

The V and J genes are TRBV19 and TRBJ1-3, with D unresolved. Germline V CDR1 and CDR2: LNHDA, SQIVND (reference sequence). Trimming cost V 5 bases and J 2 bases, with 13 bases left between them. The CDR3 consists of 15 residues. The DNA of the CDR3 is TGTGCCAGTAGTCAAGGACGGGAGACTGGAAACACCATATATTTT. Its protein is CASSQGRETGNTIYF.

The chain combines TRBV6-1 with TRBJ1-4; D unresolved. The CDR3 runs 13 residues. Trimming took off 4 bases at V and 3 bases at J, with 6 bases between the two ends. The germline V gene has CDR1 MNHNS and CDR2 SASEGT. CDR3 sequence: CASSGQPNEKLFF. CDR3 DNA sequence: TGTGCCAGCAGTGGGCAGCCTAATGAAAAACTGTTTTTT.

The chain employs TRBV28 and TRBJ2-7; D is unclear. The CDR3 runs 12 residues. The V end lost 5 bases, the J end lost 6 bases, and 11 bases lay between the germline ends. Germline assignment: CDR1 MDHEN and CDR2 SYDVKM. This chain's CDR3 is CASSPWRREQYF. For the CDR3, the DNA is TGTGCCAGCAGTCCGTGGCGTCGCGAGCAGTACTTC.

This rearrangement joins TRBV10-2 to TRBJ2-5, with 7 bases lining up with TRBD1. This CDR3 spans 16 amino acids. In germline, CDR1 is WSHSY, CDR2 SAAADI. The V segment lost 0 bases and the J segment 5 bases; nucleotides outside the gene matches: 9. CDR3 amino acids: CASSESKAGGRETQYF. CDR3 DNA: TGCGCCAGCAGTGAGTCGAAGGCAGGGGGAAGGGAGACCCAGTACTTC.

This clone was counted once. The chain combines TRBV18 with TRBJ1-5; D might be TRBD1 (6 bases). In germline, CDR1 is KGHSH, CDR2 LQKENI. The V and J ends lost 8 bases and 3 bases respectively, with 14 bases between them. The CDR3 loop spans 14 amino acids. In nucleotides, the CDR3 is TGTGCCAGCCGAGGGGGACGCCTCAATCAGCCCCAGCATTTT. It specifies CASRGGRLNQPQHF.

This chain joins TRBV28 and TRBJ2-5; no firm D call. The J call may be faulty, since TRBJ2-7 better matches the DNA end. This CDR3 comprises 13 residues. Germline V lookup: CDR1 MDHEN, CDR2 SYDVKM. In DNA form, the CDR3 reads TGTGCCAGCAGTTGGCGTCGGCGGTACGAGCAGTACTTC. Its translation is CASSWRRRYEQYF.

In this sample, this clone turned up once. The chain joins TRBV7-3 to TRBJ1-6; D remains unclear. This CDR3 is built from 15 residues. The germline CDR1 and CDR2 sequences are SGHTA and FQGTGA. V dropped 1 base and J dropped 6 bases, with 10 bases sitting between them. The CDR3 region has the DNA TGTGCCAGCAGCTTAATGTCCGGGATTAATTCACCCCTCCACTTT. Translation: CASSLMSGINSPLHF.

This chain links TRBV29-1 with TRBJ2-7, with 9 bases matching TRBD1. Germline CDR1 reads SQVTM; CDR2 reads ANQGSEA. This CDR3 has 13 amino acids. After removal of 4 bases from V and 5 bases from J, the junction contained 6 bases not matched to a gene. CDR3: CSVGRTGVNEQYF. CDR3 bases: TGCAGCGTTGGTCGGACAGGGGTTAACGAGCAGTACTTC.

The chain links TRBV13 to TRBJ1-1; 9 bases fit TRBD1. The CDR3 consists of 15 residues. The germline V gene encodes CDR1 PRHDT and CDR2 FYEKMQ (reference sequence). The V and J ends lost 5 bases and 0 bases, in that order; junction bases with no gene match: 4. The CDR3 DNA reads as TGTGCCAGCAGCCTAAACAGGGGGCTGAACACTGAAGCTTTCTTT. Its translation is CASSLNRGLNTEAFF.

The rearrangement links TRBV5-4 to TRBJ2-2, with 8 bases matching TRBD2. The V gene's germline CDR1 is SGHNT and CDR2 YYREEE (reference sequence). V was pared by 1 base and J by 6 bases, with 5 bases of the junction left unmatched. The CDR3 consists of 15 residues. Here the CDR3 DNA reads TGTGCCAGCAGCTTGTCGCGGGAGGCTGCCGGGGAGCTGTTTTTT. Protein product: CASSLSREAAGELFF.

The CDR3 sequence is CASALGQGLGQPQHF. The CDR3 DNA reads as TGTGCCAGCGCCTTAGGGCAGGGTTTGGGGCAGCCCCAGCATTTT. The V and J genes are TRBV28 and TRBJ1-5, with TRBD1 as a possible D gene (5 bases). Germline loops: CDR1 MDHEN, CDR2 SYDVKM. The length of the CDR3 is 15 residues. V was clipped by 8 bases and J by 7 bases, with 21 bases between them.

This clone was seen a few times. The CDR3, as DNA: TGCGCCAGCAGCCACGACAGGGGGGAGATAGAGACCCAGTACTTC. It translates to CASSHDRGEIETQYF. The rearrangement joins TRBV4-1 to TRBJ2-5; TRBD1 matches 9 bases. Germline CDR1 reads MGHRA; CDR2 reads YSYEKL. V shed 3 bases and J 4 bases; nucleotides not matched to a gene: 6. The CDR3 loop spans 15 amino acids.

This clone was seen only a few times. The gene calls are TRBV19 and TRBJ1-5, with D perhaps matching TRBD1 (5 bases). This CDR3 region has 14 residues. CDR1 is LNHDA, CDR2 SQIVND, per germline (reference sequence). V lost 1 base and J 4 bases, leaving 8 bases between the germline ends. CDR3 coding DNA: TGTGCCAGTAGTATAGGACCAGGGAATCAGCCCCAGCATTTT. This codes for CASSIGPGNQPQHF.

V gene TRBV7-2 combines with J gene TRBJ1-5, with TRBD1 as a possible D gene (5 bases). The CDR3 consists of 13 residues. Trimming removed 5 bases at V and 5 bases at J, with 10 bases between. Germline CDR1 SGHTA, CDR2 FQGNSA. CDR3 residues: CASSNSGYQPQHF. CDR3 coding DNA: TGTGCCAGCAGCAATTCAGGGTATCAGCCCCAGCATTTT.

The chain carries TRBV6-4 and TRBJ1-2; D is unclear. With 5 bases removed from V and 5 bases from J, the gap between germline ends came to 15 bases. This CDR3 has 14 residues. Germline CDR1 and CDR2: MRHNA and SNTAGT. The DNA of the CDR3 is TGTGCCAGCAGTCCCACGACCGAGGGTTATGGCTACACCTTC. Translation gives CASSPTTEGYGYTF.

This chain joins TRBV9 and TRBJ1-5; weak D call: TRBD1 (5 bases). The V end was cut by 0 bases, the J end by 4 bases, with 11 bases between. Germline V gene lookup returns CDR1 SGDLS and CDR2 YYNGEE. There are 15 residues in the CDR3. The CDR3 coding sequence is TGTGCCAGCAGCGTAGGCAATTCAGGGAATCAGCCCCAGCATTTT. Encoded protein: CASSVGNSGNQPQHF.

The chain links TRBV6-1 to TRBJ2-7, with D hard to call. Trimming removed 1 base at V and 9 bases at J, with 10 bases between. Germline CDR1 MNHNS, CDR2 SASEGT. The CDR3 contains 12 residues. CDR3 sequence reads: CASSEGDTRQYF. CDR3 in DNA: TGTGCCAGCAGTGAAGGGGATACACGGCAGTACTTC.

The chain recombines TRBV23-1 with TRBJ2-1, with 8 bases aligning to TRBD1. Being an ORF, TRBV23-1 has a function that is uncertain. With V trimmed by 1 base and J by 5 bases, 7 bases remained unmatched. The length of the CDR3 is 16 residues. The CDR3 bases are TGCGCCAGCAGTCAATGGGGGGACAGGAAGAACAATGAGCAGTTCTTC. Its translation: CASSQWGDRKNNEQFF.

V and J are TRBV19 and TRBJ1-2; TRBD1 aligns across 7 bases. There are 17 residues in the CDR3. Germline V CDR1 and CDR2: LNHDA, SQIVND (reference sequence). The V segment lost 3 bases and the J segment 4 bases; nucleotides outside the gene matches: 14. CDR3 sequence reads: CASSITTLEGARYGYTF. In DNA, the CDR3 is TGTGCCAGTAGTATCACCACGTTGGAGGGGGCACGCTATGGCTACACCTTC.

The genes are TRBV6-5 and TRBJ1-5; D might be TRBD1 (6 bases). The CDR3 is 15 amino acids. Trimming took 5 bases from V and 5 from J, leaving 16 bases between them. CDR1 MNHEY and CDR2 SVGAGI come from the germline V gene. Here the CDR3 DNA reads TGTGCCAGCAGTCGTAACAGGGTCGGTCATCAGCCCCAGCATTTT. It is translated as CASSRNRVGHQPQHF.

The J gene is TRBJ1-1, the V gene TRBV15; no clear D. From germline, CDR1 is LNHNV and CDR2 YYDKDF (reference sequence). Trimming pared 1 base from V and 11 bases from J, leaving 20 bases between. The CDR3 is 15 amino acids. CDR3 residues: CATSRAGGGTGAAFF. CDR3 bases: TGTGCCACCAGCAGAGCCGGTGGAGGTACCGGCGCTGCTTTCTTT.

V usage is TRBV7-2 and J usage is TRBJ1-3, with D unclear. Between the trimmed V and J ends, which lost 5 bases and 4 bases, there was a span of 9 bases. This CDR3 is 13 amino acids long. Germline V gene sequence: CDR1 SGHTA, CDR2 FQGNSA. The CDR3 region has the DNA TGTGCCAGCAGCGCGTCCAGGGGAAACACCATATATTTT. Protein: CASSASRGNTIYF.

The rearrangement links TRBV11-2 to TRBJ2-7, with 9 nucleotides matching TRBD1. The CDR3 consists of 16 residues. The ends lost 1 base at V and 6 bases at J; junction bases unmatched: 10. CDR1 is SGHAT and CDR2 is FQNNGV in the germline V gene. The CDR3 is CASSLGTGVVFGEQYF. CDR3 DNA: TGTGCCAGCAGCTTAGGGACAGGGGTCGTATTCGGCGAGCAGTACTTC.

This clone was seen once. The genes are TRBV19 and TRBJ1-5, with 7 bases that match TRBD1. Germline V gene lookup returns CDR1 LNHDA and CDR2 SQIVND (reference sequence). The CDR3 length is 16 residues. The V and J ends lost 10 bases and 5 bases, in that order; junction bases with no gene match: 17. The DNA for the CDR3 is TGTGCCACTGAGGCGTCAGGGGGAGTTTGGGATCAGCCCCAGCATTTT. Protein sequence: CATEASGGVWDQPQHF. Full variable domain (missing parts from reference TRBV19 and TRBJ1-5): DGGITQSPKYLFRKEGQNVTLSCEQNLNHDAMYWYRQDPGQGLRLIYYSQIVNDFQKGDIAEGYSVSREKKESFPLTVTSAQKNPTAFYLCATEASGGVWDQPQHFGDGTRLSIL.

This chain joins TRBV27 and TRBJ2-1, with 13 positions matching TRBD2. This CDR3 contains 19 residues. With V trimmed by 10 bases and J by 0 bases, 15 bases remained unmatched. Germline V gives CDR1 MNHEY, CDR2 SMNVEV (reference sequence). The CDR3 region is CATRRGLAGLNYSYNEQFF. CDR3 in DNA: TGTGCCACCCGTCGGGGACTAGCGGGACTTAACTACTCCTACAATGAGCAGTTCTTC.

The CDR3: CSVEVLSNYGYTF. The DNA of the CDR3 is TGCAGCGTTGAAGTCTTATCTAACTATGGCTACACCTTC. This chain joins TRBV29-1 and TRBJ1-2, with no clear D. The CDR3 loop spans 13 amino acids. Per germline, CDR1 SQVTM and CDR2 ANQGSEA. V was cut by 1 base and J by 0 bases, with 6 bases left in between.

The DNA for the CDR3 is TGTGCCAGCAGCGGACCAGCCCGGCAGGGATCGCCCCAGCATTTT. Protein: CASSGPARQGSPQHF. This sequence joins TRBV7-9 and TRBJ1-5; possibly TRBD1 for D (5 bases). Trimming took off 5 bases at V and 9 bases at J, with 20 bases between the two ends. Germline V gene lookup returns CDR1 SEHNR and CDR2 FQNEAQ (reference sequence). The length of the CDR3 is 15 residues.